A few counts support the clone carrying this T cell receptor beta chain. This entry comes from a study of CD4 and CD8 cells across lung adenocarcinoma regions. TCRdb reprocessed the PCR reads with MiXCR, giving one entry per CDR3 protein. The sample records approximately 11,000 distinct CDR3 sequences, around half being singletons. Samples came from patients with localized non-small cell lung adenocarcinoma. Looked up from germline, CDR1 is LGHDT and CDR2 is YNNKEL (reference sequence). V lost 4 bases and J lost 0; bases outside the gene matches: 2. CDR3 size: 15 residues. Specimen: CD8+ T cells from the margin of a lung tumor. The genes are TRBV3-1 and TRBJ2-5; 10 nucleotides agree with TRBD2. The TCR comes from a female donor with lung adenocarcinoma. The CD4 and CD8 labels of this study may be unreliable. The CDR3 spells CASSPSGGHQETQYF. The CDR3 DNA reads TGTGCCAGCAGCCCTAGCGGGGGCCACCAAGAGACCCAGTACTTC.